This passage covers 30 T cell receptor beta chains from one sample sequenced in a study of blood T cell repertoires in COVID-19. Sequenced by immunoSEQ multiplex PCR; TCRdb stores in-frame clones only, minus some. In the table there are roughly 430,000 clones, nearly 90% of which are singletons. Specimen: PBMCs or T cells enriched from blood (not recorded which). These receptors all come from a woman between 18 and 29 years old who had been exposed to COVID-19.

The chain employs TRBV18 and TRBJ2-5; possibly TRBD1 for D (6 bases). The CDR3 has 15 residues. The ends were cut back, 1 base at V and 5 bases at J, with 14 bases in the middle. Germline loops: CDR1 KGHSH, CDR2 LQKENI. In DNA, the CDR3 is TGTGCCAGCTCACCACGATATGGGGGCTCGGAGACCCAGTACTTC. Protein product: CASSPRYGGSETQYF. The variable domain in full, completed from reference TRBV18 and TRBJ2-5, reads NAGVMQNPRHLVRRRGQEARLRCSPMKGHSHVYWYRQLPEEGLKFMVYLQKENIIDESGMPKERFSAEFPKEGPSILRIQQVVRGDSAAYFCASSPRYGGSETQYFGPGTRLLVL.

The chain employs TRBV28 and TRBJ1-2; D possibly corresponds to TRBD1 (5 bases). CDR1 is MDHEN and CDR2 is SYDVKM in the germline V gene. Trimming pared 11 bases from V and 5 bases from J, leaving 24 bases between. There are 15 residues in the CDR3. For the CDR3, the DNA is TGTGCCGTCGCGGTCGGGGGGGGATCCCCTTATGGCTACACCTTC. Translated, it gives CAVAVGGGSPYGYTF.

V usage is TRBV6-1 and J usage is TRBJ1-5, with D tentatively TRBD1 (6 bases). This CDR3 has 14 amino acids. V lost 3 bases to trimming and J lost 5 bases, with 11 bases between them. Germline assignment: CDR1 MNHNS and CDR2 SASEGT. The CDR3 sequence: CASSDPDSYQPQHF. Written as DNA, the CDR3 is TGTGCCAGCAGTGACCCGGACAGCTATCAGCCCCAGCATTTT.

The chain employs TRBV7-2 and TRBJ2-1; 7 bases line up with TRBD1. The CDR3 length is 19 residues. Unmatched junction bases numbered 18, after V lost 0 bases and J lost 7 bases. Per the germline V gene, CDR1 is SGHTA and CDR2 is FQGNSA. The CDR3 sequence is CASSLARQGVQSDRNEQFF. CDR3 coding DNA: TGTGCCAGCAGCTTAGCGAGACAGGGCGTCCAATCTGATCGAAATGAGCAGTTCTTC.

The rearrangement joins TRBV2 to TRBJ2-7; TRBD1 might be the D (7 bases). V gave up 4 bases and J gave up 2 bases, with 15 bases separating them. Germline-derived CDR1 and CDR2 are SNHLY and FYNNEI. CDR3 length: 15 amino acids. The CDR3 spells CASSVEAGGPYEQYF. The CDR3 DNA follows: TGTGCCAGCAGTGTTGAGGCAGGGGGGCCCTACGAGCAGTACTTC.

The J gene is TRBJ1-2, the V gene TRBV27; tentatively, D is TRBD1 (5 bases). The CDR3 extends over 15 amino acids. V gave up 3 bases and J gave up 4 bases, with 15 bases separating them. Germline CDR1 reads MNHEY; CDR2 reads SMNVEV (reference sequence). The CDR3 sequence is CASSFGAGSIYGYTF. The CDR3 DNA reads as TGTGCCAGCAGTTTTGGGGCAGGGTCAATCTATGGCTACACCTTC.

The rearrangement uses TRBV28 and TRBJ2-5; TRBD2 is a possible D gene (7 bases). The ends were cut back, 2 bases at V and 3 bases at J, with 13 bases in the middle. The CDR3 is made up of 15 amino acids. Germline V gene data show CDR1 as MDHEN and CDR2 as SYDVKM. CDR3 DNA sequence: TGTGCCAGCAGTTTAGAGAGGGGGGGGGAAGAGACCCAGTACTTC. This encodes CASSLERGGEETQYF.

V and J are TRBV5-5 and TRBJ1-4, with TRBD1 matching over 9 bases. Germline V gene sequence: CDR1 SGHKS, CDR2 YYEKEE (reference sequence). The CDR3 loop spans 15 amino acids. Germline trimming cut 6 bases from V and 7 bases from J; bases unmatched to any gene: 10. CDR3 sequence: CASIEPGTGPEKLFF. In DNA, the CDR3 is TGTGCCAGCATCGAACCCGGGACAGGGCCTGAAAAACTGTTTTTT.

The rearrangement joins TRBV10-2 to TRBJ2-1; the D gene is possibly TRBD1 (8 bases). Trimming stripped 2 bases from V and 4 bases from J, with 12 bases between. The length of the CDR3 is 15 residues. Germline CDR1 WSHSY, CDR2 SAAADI. CDR3 sequence: CASSEDRGGYNEQFF. The CDR3, as DNA: TGCGCCAGCAGTGAGGACAGGGGAGGGTACAATGAGCAGTTCTTC.

The chain joins TRBV11-2 to TRBJ2-3, with 9 bases matching TRBD2. Trimming took 5 bases from V and 1 from J; bases not matched to a gene: 7. The CDR3 is 16 residues long. Germline V gene lookup returns CDR1 SGHAT and CDR2 FQNNGV. This CDR3 is CASSTWLAGRTDTQYF. In nucleotides, the CDR3 is TGTGCCAGCAGCACGTGGCTAGCGGGGCGCACAGATACGCAGTATTTT. Using reference TRBV11-2 and TRBJ2-3 for the parts outside the CDR3, the full variable domain is EAGVAQSPRYKIIEKRQSVAFWCNPISGHATLYWYQQILGQGPKLLIQFQNNGVVDDSQLPKDRFSAERLKGVDSTLKIQPAKLEDSAVYLCASSTWLAGRTDTQYFGPGTRLTVL.

The chain is built from TRBV28 and TRBJ2-1, with a possible D match to TRBD1 (6 bases). V lost 5 bases to trimming and J lost 7 bases, with 21 bases between them. Germline CDR1 MDHEN, CDR2 SYDVKM. The CDR3 has 16 residues. The CDR3 here is CASSPHSGTRGNEQFF. CDR3 bases: TGTGCCAGCAGTCCTCACTCCGGGACAAGAGGAAATGAGCAGTTCTTC.

The genes are TRBV4-1 and TRBJ1-4, with D tentatively TRBD1 (5 bases). CDR3 size: 16 residues. The ends were cut back, 1 base at V and 2 bases at J, with 11 bases in the middle. CDR1 and CDR2 (germline): MGHRA, YSYEKL. This chain's CDR3 is CASSQVGRVTNEKLFF. The CDR3 DNA follows: TGCGCCAGCAGCCAAGTAGGCAGGGTTACTAATGAAAAACTGTTTTTT.

The chain recombines TRBV4-3 with TRBJ1-6, with a possible D match to TRBD1 (6 bases). The germline V gene encodes CDR1 LGHNA and CDR2 YSLEER. V dropped 4 bases and J dropped 10 bases, with 14 bases sitting between them. The CDR3 is 14 residues long. CDR3 protein: CASSPTQGTSPLHF. CDR3 coding DNA: TGCGCCAGCAGCCCAACGCAGGGGACCTCACCCCTCCACTTT.

This chain links TRBV7-9 with TRBJ2-3; 8 bases agree with TRBD2. The ends lost 5 bases at V and 0 bases at J; junction bases unmatched: 7. The germline V gene has CDR1 SEHNR and CDR2 FQNEAQ (reference sequence). The CDR3 runs to 16 residues. The CDR3 loop is CASSVTSVSSTDTQYF. CDR3 nucleotide sequence: TGTGCCAGCAGCGTGACTAGCGTATCTAGCACAGATACGCAGTATTTT.

In its sample, this clone was seen once. The CDR3 region has the DNA TGTGCCAGCAGTCTGGCCTACTATGGCTACACCTTC. Amino acid sequence: CASSLAYYGYTF. The chain joins TRBV28 to TRBJ1-2; D call uncertain. The ends were cut back, 5 bases at V and 3 bases at J, with 7 bases in the middle. From germline, CDR1 is MDHEN and CDR2 SYDVKM. The CDR3 is 12 residues long.

This clone showed up just once. This sample includes further DNA sequences coding for the same CDR3. The rearrangement uses TRBV10-3 and TRBJ1-5, with TRBD1 matching 10 bases. This CDR3 has 14 amino acids. From germline, CDR1 is ENHRY and CDR2 SYGVKD. V shed 4 bases and J 6 bases; nucleotides not matched to a gene: 3. The CDR3 spells CAISGDRGGQPQHF. The CDR3 DNA reads as TGTGCCATCAGTGGGGACAGGGGAGGTCAGCCCCAGCATTTT.

This clone has only one observation. V usage is TRBV5-1 and J usage is TRBJ2-3; 7 nucleotides agree with TRBD2. The V gene end was trimmed by 0 bases and the J gene end by 3 bases; junction bases not matched to a gene: 7. This CDR3 comprises 16 residues. CDR1 SGHRS and CDR2 YFSETQ come from the germline V gene. CDR3 residues: CASSLGYGRGTDTQYF. CDR3 coding DNA: TGCGCCAGCAGCTTGGGGTATGGGAGGGGAACAGATACGCAGTATTTT. The variable domain in full, with the rest retrieved from reference TRBV5-1 and TRBJ2-3, is KAGVTQTPRYLIKTRGQQVTLSCSPISGHRSVSWYQQTPGQGLQFLFEYFSETQRNKGNFPGRFSGRQFSNSRSEMNVSTLELGDSALYLCASSLGYGRGTDTQYFGPGTRLTVL.

V and J are TRBV7-9 and TRBJ2-1, with 7 bases fitting TRBD1. The CDR3 consists of 16 residues. Germline CDR1 SEHNR, CDR2 FQNEAQ (reference sequence). The V and J ends lost 4 bases and 4 bases, in that order; junction bases with no gene match: 10. CDR3 nucleotides: TGTGCCAGCAGCTCCTCAGGGGGTGCCCTTTACAATGAGCAGTTCTTC. It yields the protein CASSSSGGALYNEQFF.

The J gene is TRBJ2-5, the V gene TRBV29-1; tentative D call: TRBD2 (6 bases). Deletions cut 3 bases from V and 5 bases from J, with 16 bases between. Germline-derived CDR1 and CDR2 are SQVTM and ANQGSEA. This CDR3 has 14 amino acids. The CDR3 nucleotides are TGCAGCGTTGAGGGACTGGGGGATGCGGAGACCCAGTACTTC. Translation gives CSVEGLGDAETQYF.

The chain is built from TRBV18 and TRBJ1-1; unclear D gene. The CDR3 extends over 13 amino acids. Germline V CDR1 and CDR2: KGHSH, LQKENI. V was trimmed by 2 bases and J by 6 bases, leaving 10 bases between them. The CDR3 loop reads CASSPWEGPEAFF. In DNA, the CDR3 is TGTGCCAGCTCACCATGGGAGGGCCCTGAAGCTTTCTTT.

The chain has TRBV9 and TRBJ2-7; 9 bases match TRBD2. The CDR3 sequence is 15 residues long. Germline V gene lookup returns CDR1 SGDLS and CDR2 YYNGEE. With V trimmed by 0 bases and J by 2 bases, 3 bases remained unmatched. The CDR3: CASSVGGGAPYEQYF. CDR3 nucleotides: TGTGCCAGCAGCGTAGGCGGGGGGGCTCCCTACGAGCAGTACTTC.

This clone was recorded a few times. The chain links TRBV2 to TRBJ2-1; 8 bases match TRBD1. The CDR3 has 14 amino acids. Germline V gene data show CDR1 as SNHLY and CDR2 as FYNNEI. Trimming took 6 bases from V and 8 from J; bases not matched to a gene: 9. The CDR3 coding sequence is TGTGCCAGCAGGCAGGGGGACAGGCGGGATGAGCAGTTCTTC. Protein: CASRQGDRRDEQFF.

CDR3 coding DNA: TGTGCCAGCAGCTCGGGACTAGCGGGACAGAATGAGCAGTTCTTC. Protein: CASSSGLAGQNEQFF. This rearrangement joins TRBV7-9 to TRBJ2-1, with 13 bases lining up with TRBD2. Unmatched junction bases numbered 4, after V lost 4 bases and J lost 7 bases. CDR1 and CDR2 from the germline V gene are SEHNR and FQNEAQ (reference sequence). This CDR3 has 15 amino acids.

The rearrangement joins TRBV4-2 to TRBJ1-5, with 7 nucleotides matching TRBD1. With V trimmed by 3 bases and J by 1 base, 3 bases remained unmatched. The CDR3 contains 15 residues. Germline loops: CDR1 LGHNA, CDR2 YNFKEQ. In nucleotides, the CDR3 is TGTGCCAGCAGCCAGACAGGGTGGAGCAATCAGCCCCAGCATTTT. Protein product: CASSQTGWSNQPQHF.

This chain uses TRBV5-1 with TRBJ2-7; 8 bases align to TRBD2. This CDR3 is built from 15 residues. Losses at the gene ends were 0 bases for V and 1 base for J; bases not matched to a gene: 3. Germline V gives CDR1 SGHRS, CDR2 YFSETQ. The CDR3 DNA sequence: TGCGCCAGCAGCTTGGGGACTAGCCGTTCCTACGAGCAGTACTTC. It is translated as CASSLGTSRSYEQYF.

J is TRBJ2-7 and V is TRBV29-1, with D possibly being TRBD2 (6 bases). The germline CDR1 and CDR2 sequences are SQVTM and ANQGSEA. The CDR3 length is 12 residues. V was pared by 4 bases and J by 3 bases, with 10 bases between. This CDR3 is CSVGGVNYEQYF. The CDR3 bases are TGCAGCGTTGGCGGGGTGAACTACGAGCAGTACTTC.

This clone was recorded once. V usage is TRBV27 and J usage is TRBJ2-1, with 9 positions matching TRBD2. The length of the CDR3 is 16 residues. The trim removed 5 bases at V and 7 bases at J, leaving 12 bases unmatched. Germline V gene data show CDR1 as MNHEY and CDR2 as SMNVEV (reference sequence). CDR3 DNA: TGTGCCAGCAGTCCCCGCCGTAGCGGGAGAAGAAATGAGCAGTTCTTC. This gives the protein CASSPRRSGRRNEQFF.

This sequence joins TRBV7-2 and TRBJ2-1, with D maybe TRBD2 (7 bases). Per germline, CDR1 SGHTA and CDR2 FQGNSA. V was cut by 5 bases and J by 9 bases, with 17 bases left in between. This CDR3 has 14 amino acids. The CDR3 DNA reads TGTGCCAGCAGCCCCACCGCGGGGGCAGGTGAGCAGTTCTTC. Protein: CASSPTAGAGEQFF.

This chain links TRBV18 with TRBJ2-3; 13 bases agree with TRBD2. The J segment lost 0 bases and the V segment lost 5 bases, leaving 8 bases of the junction unmatched. The CDR3 is 18 amino acids. Germline assignment: CDR1 KGHSH and CDR2 LQKENI. CDR3 sequence: CASSRMTSGGLSTDTQYF. The CDR3 coding sequence is TGTGCCAGCTCAAGAATGACTAGCGGGGGGCTAAGCACAGATACGCAGTATTTT.

The chain has TRBV15 and TRBJ2-7, with D possibly being TRBD1 (6 bases). This CDR3 contains 14 residues. The V gene's germline CDR1 is LNHNV and CDR2 YYDKDF (reference sequence). Trimming pared 4 bases from V and 4 bases from J, leaving 14 bases between. In nucleotides, the CDR3 is TGTGCCACCAGCAACAGGGCCGACGCGTACGAGCAGTACTTC. This sequence encodes CATSNRADAYEQYF.